This is a list of T cell receptor beta chains from one sample in a study of blood T cell repertoires in COVID-19. Some clones are missing from TCRdb's copy, which holds only in-frame ones; the method was immunoSEQ multiplex PCR. The table records under 130,000 clones, 80% to 90% of them present only once. The sequencing input was peripheral blood. The origin of the receptors is a woman aged 80 or over with acute or convalescent COVID-19. Both conserved end residues are part of each CDR3. D genes are given only for firm matches.

d_gene | j_gene | v_gene | CDR3nt | CDR3aa
. | TRBJ2-7 | TRBV18 | TGTGCCAGCTCAGAGGCAGGGAATCTATACGAGCAGTACTTC | CASSEAGNLYEQYF
. | TRBJ1-3 | TRBV28 | TGTGCCAGCACCGGTGGGGGCGGAAACACCATATATTTT | CASTGGGGNTIYF
. | TRBJ1-4 | TRBV28 | TGTGCCAGCAGTACACTCCGGGACTACCTAGGTAATGAAAAACTGTTTTTT | CASSTLRDYLGNEKLFF
. | TRBJ1-1 | TRBV30 | TGTGCCTGGAGTGTAACCGGCGGGGGCACTGAAGCTTTCTTT | CAWSVTGGGTEAFF
TRBD1 | TRBJ1-6 | TRBV4-1 | TGCGCCAGCAGCCAGTCACAGGGGGCGAATTCACCCCTCCACTTT | CASSQSQGANSPLHF
TRBD1 | TRBJ1-2 | TRBV7-9 | TGTGCCAGCAGCCCAACGACAGGGGGCGGGTTTGGCTACACCTTC | CASSPTTGGGFGYTF
TRBD2 | TRBJ2-2 | TRBV23-1 | TGCGCCAGCAGTCAATTTACCGTCGCGGGGGGGCCGATCGGGGAGCTGTTTTTT | CASSQFTVAGGPIGELFF
. | TRBJ2-2 | TRBV6-5 | TGTGCCAGCAGTTACTCCCGGGCCGGGGAGCTGTTTTTT | CASSYSRAGELFF
. | TRBJ1-1 | TRBV10-3 | TGTGCCATCAGTGAGTCGGCAGGGCTGACTGAAGCTTTCTTT | CAISESAGLTEAFF
TRBD2 | TRBJ2-7 | TRBV28 | TGTGCTTCGGCTAGCGGGGCTATCTCCTACGAGCAGTACTTC | CASASGAISYEQYF
TRBD1 | TRBJ1-2 | TRBV27 | TGTGCCAGCAGTTCTACCCGGGACAGGGACTATGGCTACACCTTC | CASSSTRDRDYGYTF
. | TRBJ1-2 | TRBV30 | TGTGCCTGGAGTGGCGGGGGTGGCTACACCTTC | CAWSGGGGYTF
. | TRBJ1-4 | TRBV5-8 | TGTGCCAGCAGCTTGGGTCCGCCCTTCGGTGAAAAACTGTTTTTT | CASSLGPPFGEKLFF
. | TRBJ2-3 | TRBV28 | TGTGCCAGCAGTTCCCCCAAACAGGGATGGGGGTTGGATACGCAGTATTTT | CASSSPKQGWGLDTQYF
. | TRBJ1-3 | TRBV4-3 | TGCGCCAGCAGCCAAGCCATCTCTGGAAACACCATATATTTT | CASSQAISGNTIYF